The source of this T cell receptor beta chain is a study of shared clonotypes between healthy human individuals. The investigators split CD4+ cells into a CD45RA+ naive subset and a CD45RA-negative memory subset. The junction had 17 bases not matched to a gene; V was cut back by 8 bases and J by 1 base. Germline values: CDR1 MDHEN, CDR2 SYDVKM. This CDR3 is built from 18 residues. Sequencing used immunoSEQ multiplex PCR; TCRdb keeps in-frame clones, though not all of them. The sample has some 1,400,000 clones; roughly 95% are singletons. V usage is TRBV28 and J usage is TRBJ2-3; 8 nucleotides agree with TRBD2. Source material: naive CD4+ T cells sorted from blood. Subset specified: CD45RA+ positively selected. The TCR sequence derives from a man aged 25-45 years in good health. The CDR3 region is CASWPSGFLTLGTDTQYF. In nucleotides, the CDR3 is TGTGCCAGCTGGCCTAGCGGGTTTCTTACCCTCGGCACAGATACGCAGTATTTT. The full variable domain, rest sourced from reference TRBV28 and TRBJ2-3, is DVKVTQSSRYLVKRTGEKVFLECVQDMDHENMFWYRQDPGLGLRLIYFSYDVKMKEKGDIPEGYSVSREKKERFSLILESASTNQTSMYLCASWPSGFLTLGTDTQYFGPGTRLTVL.